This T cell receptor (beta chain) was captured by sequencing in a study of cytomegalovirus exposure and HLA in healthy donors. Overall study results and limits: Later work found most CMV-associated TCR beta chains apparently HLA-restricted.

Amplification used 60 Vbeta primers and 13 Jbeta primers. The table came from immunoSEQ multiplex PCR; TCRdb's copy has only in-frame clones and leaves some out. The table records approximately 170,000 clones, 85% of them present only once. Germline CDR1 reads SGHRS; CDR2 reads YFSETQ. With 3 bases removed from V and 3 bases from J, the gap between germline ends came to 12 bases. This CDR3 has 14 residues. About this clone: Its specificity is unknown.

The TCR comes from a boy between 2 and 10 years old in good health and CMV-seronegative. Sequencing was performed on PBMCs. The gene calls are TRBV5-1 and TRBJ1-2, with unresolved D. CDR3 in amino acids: CASSYQPEDYGYTF. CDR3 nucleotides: TGCGCCAGCAGCTACCAACCGGAGGACTATGGCTACACCTTC.